One sample yielded the 10 T cell receptor beta chains listed below, sequenced in a study of tumor and adjacent non-tumor tissue in lung cancer. RNA was extracted from bulk tissue without any cell sorting. More than 3 cm separated this lung sample from the edge of the tumor. Three rounds of nested PCR, following a modified ARM-PCR protocol, produced the TCRbeta library. MiXCR was run by TCRdb on the multiplex PCR reads, yielding one entry per CDR3 protein. This sample has 60,000 to 80,000 distinct CDR3 sequences, with roughly 75% found just once. The source material was distant non-tumor lung tissue. All receptors come from a woman aged 45-65 years with non-small cell lung cancer.

A note on this clonotype: A clone one base away is much larger, so this may be a read error. The rearrangement joins TRBV4-2 to TRBJ1-3; TRBD1 aligns across 9 bases. This CDR3 region has 15 residues. In germline, CDR1 is LGHNA, CDR2 YNFKEQ. The CDR3 here is CAISETGGTGNTIYF. The CDR3 DNA is TGTGCCATCAGCGAGACAGGGGGGACTGGAAACACCATATATTTT.

Comments on this clonotype: At one end, the junction sequence differs from germline, possibly due to a read error. The genes are TRBV20-1 and TRBJ1-1; D might be TRBD1 (5 bases). The CDR3 length is 17 residues. CDR1 and CDR2 from the germline V gene are DFQATT and SNEGSKA (reference sequence). The CDR3 loop reads CGARGGSGIYMDTEAFF. DNA for the CDR3: TGCGGTGCTAGAGGTGGTTCAGGGATATACATGGACACTGAAGCTTTCTTT.

Note on this clonotype: A much larger clonotype is one base distant, so this may be a read error. CDR3 in DNA: TGTGCCAGCAGTACGGGGAGTTCCACAGATACGCACTATTTT. It translates to CASSTGSSTDTHYF. The rearrangement uses TRBV12-3 or TRBV12-4 and TRBJ2-3; possibly TRBD2 for D (5 bases). The CDR3 has 14 amino acids.

This clonotype was found a few times. The chain combines TRBV6-5 with TRBJ1-2, with D possibly matching TRBD1 (6 bases). Germline loops: CDR1 MNHEY, CDR2 SVGAGI. This CDR3 has 20 residues. The ends were cut back, 10 bases at V and 3 bases at J, with 36 bases in the middle. CDR3 amino acids: CANTPLISRMGGRKHYGYTF. CDR3 sequence (DNA): TGTGCCAACACCCCCTTAATAAGCCGAATGGGGGGGCGGAAGCACTATGGCTACACCTTC.

The J gene is TRBJ2-7, the V gene TRBV28, with D possibly being TRBD1 or TRBD2 (5 bases each). Germline V CDR1 and CDR2: MDHEN, SYDVKM. Trimming pared 7 bases from V and 7 bases from J, leaving 17 bases between. CDR3 length equals 13 residues. The CDR3 is CASTPGTGGEQYF. The CDR3 bases are TGTGCCAGCACCCCCGGGACGGGCGGGGAGCAGTACTTC.

This clonotype was seen repeatedly, ten times or more. The chain carries TRBV20-1 and TRBJ2-7; D might be TRBD2 (5 bases). The CDR3 has 14 residues. The germline V gene encodes CDR1 DFQATT and CDR2 SNEGSKA (reference sequence). Trimming left V 3 bases short and J 1 base short, with 13 bases between. The CDR3, as DNA: TGCAGTGCTAGTAATCCAGGAGGATCCTACGAGCAGTACTTC. It yields the protein CSASNPGGSYEQYF.

Points on this clonotype: The junction departs from the called germline gene at one end, perhaps through a read error. The chain combines TRBV11-1 with TRBJ2-1, with 8 bases that match TRBD1. The CDR3 runs 14 residues. Germline V gene sequence: CDR1 SGHAT, CDR2 FQDESV (reference sequence). The DNA of the CDR3 is TGTACCAGCAGCTTAGCGACAGGGGTCAATGACCATTTCTTC. Amino acids: CTSSLATGVNDHFF.

A remark on this clonotype: An end of the junction does not agree with germline; a read error may underlie this. CDR3 loop: CNASTSTNTNEQYF. The CDR3 coding sequence is TGCAATGCTAGTACTAGCACTAACACAAACGAGCAGTACTTC. V gene TRBV20-1 combines with J gene TRBJ2-7, with D possibly TRBD2 on 6 matching bases. In germline, CDR1 is DFQATT, CDR2 SNEGSKA (reference sequence). The CDR3 consists of 14 residues.

In the case of this clonotype: At one of its ends the junction is not consistent with the germline gene, which may arise from a read error. The rearrangement uses TRBV10-3 and TRBJ1-1; D may be TRBD1 (5 bases). Germline V gives CDR1 ENHRY, CDR2 SYGVKD. The CDR3 has 14 amino acids. Written as DNA, the CDR3 is TGTGCCATCGGGGGGTTGGGGAAGAACACTGAAACTTTCTTT. This codes for CAIGGLGKNTETFF.

This clonotype was recorded once. It is likely a read error, because the conserved phenylalanine at the end of the CDR3 is missing. This sequence joins TRBV20-1 and TRBJ2-5; possible D gene TRBD1, 6 bases. V dropped 3 bases and J dropped 3 bases, with 17 bases sitting between them. Germline V gene lookup returns CDR1 DFQATT and CDR2 SNEGSKA (reference sequence). CDR3 length: 15 amino acids. The CDR3 region has the DNA TGCAGTGCTAGGGTAGCAGGGGATTCTAAAGAGACCCAGTACTCC. It codes for CSARVAGDSKETQYS.